This entry concerns a single TCR beta chain. These data originate in a study of T cell responses to AZD1222 COVID-19 vaccine. Germline V lookup: CDR1 LNHDA, CDR2 SQIVND (reference sequence). The CDR3 loop spans 18 amino acids. Trimming cost V 5 bases and J 0 bases; bases outside gene matches: 12. Data came from immunoSEQ multiplex PCR; TCRdb stores just in-frame clones and leaves some out. In the table there are about 92,000 clones, roughly 90% of which are singletons. The J gene is TRBJ2-2, the V gene TRBV19; 7 nucleotides agree with TRBD1. The sample in question was peripheral blood, obtained on day 0 of AZD1222 vaccination. The TCR was taken from an adult in good health. This CDR3 is CASSFSITGAANTGELFF. The CDR3 DNA sequence: TGTGCCAGTAGTTTTAGTATTACAGGGGCCGCGAACACCGGGGAGCTGTTTTTT.